A selection of T cell receptor beta chains follows, all from one sample in a study of blood T cell repertoires in COVID-19. Data came from immunoSEQ multiplex PCR; TCRdb stores just in-frame clones and leaves some out. The data contain 90,000 to 150,000 clones, 88% of them singletons. Sequenced material: peripheral blood. The receptors stem from a woman in her fifties or sixties with active or convalescent COVID-19. CDR3s include the opening cysteine and the closing phenylalanine or tryptophan. Clone sizes are given selectively: once, few, many, or a class where the clone is expanded.

TRBV4-3	-	TRBJ2-3	CASSQSGRGDTQYF
TRBV5-6	-	TRBJ2-7	CASSLTAGGPFEQYF
TRBV7-9	-	TRBJ2-5	CASSDTRDHGETQYF
TRBV7-3	-	TRBJ2-2	CASSYGLALNTGELFF
TRBV5-5	-	TRBJ2-3	CASSLLTSGRVDTQYF
TRBV19	-	TRBJ1-1	CASSGGDTEAFF
TRBV6-2/TRBV6-3	-	TRBJ1-3	CASSTGFTGNTIYF
TRBV19	-	TRBJ2-1	CASSIDKRAAYNEQFF
TRBV10-3	once	TRBJ2-7	CAISERSGYEQYF
TRBV6-2/TRBV6-3	-	TRBJ2-5	CASSPTSVGETQYF
TRBV14	-	TRBJ2-5	CASSPLGTSGRRGETQYF
TRBV18	once	TRBJ2-1	CASSPRDRRYNEQFF